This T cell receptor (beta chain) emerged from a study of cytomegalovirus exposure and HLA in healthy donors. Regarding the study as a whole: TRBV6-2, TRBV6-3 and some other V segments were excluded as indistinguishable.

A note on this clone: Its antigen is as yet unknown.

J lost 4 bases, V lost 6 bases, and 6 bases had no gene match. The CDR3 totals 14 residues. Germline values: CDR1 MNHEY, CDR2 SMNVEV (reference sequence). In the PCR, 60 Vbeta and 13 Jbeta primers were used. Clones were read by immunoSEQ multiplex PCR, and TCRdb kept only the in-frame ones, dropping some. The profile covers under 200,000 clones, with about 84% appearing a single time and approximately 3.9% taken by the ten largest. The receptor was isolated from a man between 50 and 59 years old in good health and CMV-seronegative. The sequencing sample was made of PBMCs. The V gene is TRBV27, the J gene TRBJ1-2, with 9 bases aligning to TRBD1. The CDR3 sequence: CASSGQGTSYGYTF. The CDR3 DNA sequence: TGTGCCAGCAGCGGACAGGGGACCTCCTATGGCTACACCTTC.